Following are 27 T cell receptor beta chains from one sample sequenced in a study of beta chain features in type 1 diabetes. Isolated RNA was reverse transcribed in full, so expressed TCRB transcripts were sequenced. Clones were read by immunoSEQ multiplex PCR, and TCRdb kept only the in-frame ones, dropping some. The table lists under 900,000 clones, roughly a sixth of them singletons. The sequencing input was naive CD4+ T cells from blood. These receptors originate from a woman between 18 and 30 years old in good health.

The chain uses TRBV7-8 and TRBJ2-1; the D is unclear. The CDR3 is made up of 14 amino acids. The germline V gene has CDR1 SGHVS and CDR2 FQNEAQ. With 5 bases removed from V and 9 bases from J, the gap between germline ends came to 17 bases. The chain's CDR3 is CASSSLGQLFEQFF. The CDR3 bases are TGTGCCAGCAGCAGCTTAGGGCAGCTATTTGAGCAGTTCTTC.

This chain joins TRBV7-9 and TRBJ2-3; TRBD1 matches at 10 bases. V trimming: 5 bases; J trimming: 5 bases; junction bases outside the gene matches: 10. Germline V lookup: CDR1 SEHNR, CDR2 FQNEAQ (reference sequence). The CDR3 is made up of 16 amino acids. This CDR3 reads CASSRSPGQGIDTQYF. For the CDR3, the DNA is TGTGCCAGCAGCCGATCACCGGGACAGGGGATAGATACGCAGTATTTT.

Concerning this clone itself: Other DNA sequences within the sample encode an identical CDR3. The V gene is TRBV29-1, the J gene TRBJ2-5; TRBD1 aligns across 9 bases. CDR1 and CDR2 (germline): SQVTM, ANQGSEA. Trimming at V came to 4 bases and at J to 4 bases, leaving 4 bases not matched to a gene. The CDR3 runs to 13 residues. The CDR3 region has the DNA TGCAGCGTTGGTGACAGGGGGGGAGAGACCCAGTACTTC. Translation gives CSVGDRGGETQYF.

This rearrangement joins TRBV29-1 to TRBJ2-3, with TRBD2 matching over 9 bases. Germline-derived CDR1 and CDR2 are SQVTM and ANQGSEA. CDR3 size: 13 residues. The CDR3 reads CVSAGGSTDTQYF. The CDR3 nucleotides are TGCGTGTCGGCGGGGGGGTCCACAGATACGCAGTATTTT.

This clone was counted a few times. The CDR3 reads CASSGSSPLHF. The CDR3 nucleotides are TGTGCCAGCAGTGGTAGTTCACCCCTCCACTTT. The J gene is TRBJ1-6, the V gene TRBV6-6; D is ambiguous. The CDR3 covers 11 residues. Trimming removed 5 bases from V and 9 bases from J, with 5 bases in between. Germline V CDR1 and CDR2: MNHNY, SVGAGI (reference sequence).

This clone was counted between two and nine times. J is TRBJ1-4 and V is TRBV18, with no clear D. The CDR3 has 17 residues. Germline values: CDR1 KGHSH, CDR2 LQKENI. Deletions cut 3 bases from V and 0 bases from J, with 14 bases between. The CDR3, as DNA: TGTGCCAGCTCACCCCTCCCCTCATCCGCAACTAATGAAAAACTGTTTTTT. This translates into CASSPLPSSATNEKLFF.

A few counts support this clone. The gene calls are TRBV19 and TRBJ2-4; D is unclear. Germline V CDR1 and CDR2: LNHDA, SQIVND (reference sequence). Trimming pared 3 bases from V and 6 bases from J, leaving 12 bases between. The CDR3 runs 14 residues. Here the CDR3 DNA reads TGTGCCAGTAGTATTGGGCAGCGCTCAAACATTCAGTACTTC. It encodes CASSIGQRSNIQYF. Combining the CDR3 with reference TRBV19 and TRBJ2-4 gives the whole variable domain DGGITQSPKYLFRKEGQNVTLSCEQNLNHDAMYWYRQDPGQGLRLIYYSQIVNDFQKGDIAEGYSVSREKKESFPLTVTSAQKNPTAFYLCASSIGQRSNIQYFGAGTRLSVL.

This clone appeared a few times. This sequence joins TRBV19 and TRBJ2-3; D is uncertain. The ends were cut back, 7 bases at V and 6 bases at J, with 14 bases in the middle. The germline CDR1 and CDR2 sequences are LNHDA and SQIVND (reference sequence). This CDR3 contains 13 residues. The CDR3 DNA sequence: TGTGCCAGTACCCCGGCCGGTAGGGATACGCAGTATTTT. It encodes CASTPAGRDTQYF.

The rearrangement links TRBV6-6 to TRBJ2-1; 8 nucleotides align to TRBD2. V lost 6 bases and J lost 0; bases outside the gene matches: 7. The CDR3 is made up of 16 amino acids. CDR1 MNHNY and CDR2 SVGAGI come from the germline V gene (reference sequence). CDR3 amino acids: CASSPSGSSSYNEQFF. The DNA of the CDR3 is TGTGCCAGCAGCCCTAGCGGGTCCAGCTCCTACAATGAGCAGTTCTTC.

Here the CDR3 reads CASSLARFSSNYGYTF. The CDR3 DNA reads TGTGCCAGCAGCTTAGCGCGGTTCAGCTCCAACTATGGCTACACCTTC. The gene calls are TRBV7-8 and TRBJ1-2; D unclear. The V end was cut by 0 bases, the J end by 2 bases, with 13 bases between. The CDR3 sequence is 16 residues long. CDR1 and CDR2 from the germline V gene are SGHVS and FQNEAQ. Full variable domain (outside the CDR3, taken from reference TRBV7-8 and TRBJ1-2): GAGVSQSPRYKVAKRGQDVALRCDPISGHVSLFWYQQALGQGPEFLTYFQNEAQLDKSGLPSDRFFAERPEGSVSTLKIQRTQQEDSAVYLCASSLARFSSNYGYTFGSGTRLTVV.

Worth noting for this clone: The same CDR3 arises from other DNA sequences in this sample as well. V usage is TRBV28 and J usage is TRBJ2-3; D is unresolved. V was clipped by 4 bases and J by 1 base, with 3 bases between them. The CDR3 has 12 residues. Germline loops: CDR1 MDHEN, CDR2 SYDVKM. The CDR3 nucleotides read TGTGCCAGCAGTTCGCGCACAGATACGCAGTATTTT. It encodes CASSSRTDTQYF.

Only a few counts were recorded for this clone. This chain connects TRBV29-1 to TRBJ2-7, with D uncertain. The ends were cut back, 5 bases at V and 1 base at J, with 15 bases in the middle. Germline V CDR1 and CDR2: SQVTM, ANQGSEA. The CDR3 is 14 amino acids. CDR3 sequence: CSVSALPPSYEQYF. CDR3 coding DNA: TGCAGCGTTTCAGCACTACCTCCATCCTACGAGCAGTACTTC.

The chain uses TRBV28 and TRBJ1-2; 8 bases map to TRBD1. The V gene's germline CDR1 is MDHEN and CDR2 SYDVKM. The CDR3 has 14 residues. V lost 6 bases, J lost 0 bases, and 3 bases stayed unmatched. As DNA, the CDR3 is TGTGCCAGCAGCGGGACAGGAACTAACTATGGCTACACCTTC. Its protein product is CASSGTGTNYGYTF.

The chain links TRBV18 to TRBJ2-3, with 7 bases fitting TRBD1. The CDR3 runs to 15 residues. After removal of 5 bases from V and 0 bases from J, the junction contained 5 bases not matched to a gene. CDR1 is KGHSH, CDR2 LQKENI, per germline. The CDR3 reads CASSTTGTSTDTQYF. The CDR3 DNA is TGTGCCAGCTCAACGACAGGGACCAGCACAGATACGCAGTATTTT. Supplemented by reference TRBV18 and TRBJ2-3, the full variable domain reads NAGVMQNPRHLVRRRGQEARLRCSPMKGHSHVYWYRQLPEEGLKFMVYLQKENIIDESGMPKERFSAEFPKEGPSILRIQQVVRGDSAAYFCASSTTGTSTDTQYFGPGTRLTVL.

This clone has more than one count but fewer than ten. The rearrangement links TRBV7-9 to TRBJ2-1; 12 positions match TRBD1. This CDR3 region has 16 residues. The trim removed 5 bases at V and 9 bases at J, leaving 11 bases unmatched. Germline assignment: CDR1 SEHNR and CDR2 FQNEAQ (reference sequence). The CDR3 reads CASSPSGTGGLSEQFF. The CDR3 coding sequence is TGTGCCAGCAGCCCCTCCGGGACAGGGGGCTTGAGTGAGCAGTTCTTC.

This clone has only a few counts. The rearrangement links TRBV28 to TRBJ2-7; D is uncertain. Germline assignment: CDR1 MDHEN and CDR2 SYDVKM. This CDR3 comprises 14 residues. The ends were cut back, 3 bases at V and 2 bases at J, with 11 bases in the middle. This CDR3 is CASSFQWAAYEQYF. DNA for the CDR3: TGTGCCAGCAGTTTTCAGTGGGCCGCCTACGAGCAGTACTTC.

This clone was counted only a few times. CDR3 amino acids: CASSQDRLAGVSDTQYF. The CDR3, as DNA: TGTGCCAGCAGCCAAGACCGACTAGCGGGAGTTTCAGATACGCAGTATTTT. This chain uses TRBV4-2 with TRBJ2-3; 12 bases align to TRBD2. The V segment lost 0 bases and the J segment 4 bases; nucleotides outside the gene matches: 5. Germline values: CDR1 LGHNA, CDR2 YNFKEQ. CDR3 size: 17 residues.

This clone was observed a handful of times. V usage is TRBV9 and J usage is TRBJ2-5; D is possibly TRBD2 (6 bases). The better agreement between TRBJ2-7 and the DNA end casts doubt on the J call. CDR1 and CDR2 (germline): SGDLS, YYNGEE. The CDR3 runs to 14 residues. Written as DNA, the CDR3 is TGTGCCAGCAGCGTAGGGTCGGGAGTCTACGAGCAGTACTTC. Protein: CASSVGSGVYEQYF.

Only a few counts were recorded for this clone. V usage is TRBV7-2 and J usage is TRBJ2-1; 11 nucleotides match TRBD2. V shed 2 bases and J 7 bases; nucleotides not matched to a gene: 10. The V gene's germline CDR1 is SGHTA and CDR2 FQGNSA. This CDR3 has 17 amino acids. CDR3 coding DNA: TGTGCCAGCAGCTTACCTCTTCGACTAGCGGGGAAGAATGAGCAGTTCTTC. Its protein product is CASSLPLRLAGKNEQFF.

The chain is built from TRBV6-5 and TRBJ1-2; a weak D match, TRBD1 (5 bases). The V gene's germline CDR1 is MNHEY and CDR2 SVGAGI. V dropped 5 bases and J dropped 4 bases, with 11 bases sitting between them. The CDR3 spans 13 residues. The chain's CDR3 is CASSVHDSYGYTF. The CDR3 DNA follows: TGTGCCAGCAGTGTACATGACAGCTATGGCTACACCTTC.

A note on this clone: Other DNA sequences within the sample encode an identical CDR3. V is TRBV18 and J is TRBJ2-1; the match to TRBD1 covers 9 bases. The junction had 1 base not matched to a gene; V was cut back by 3 bases and J by 1 base. Germline CDR1 KGHSH, CDR2 LQKENI. The CDR3 contains 15 residues. The CDR3 DNA follows: TGTGCCAGCTCACCTGGGACAGGGTCCTACAATGAGCAGTTCTTC. This gives the protein CASSPGTGSYNEQFF.

This clone showed up just a few times. The chain combines TRBV11-2 with TRBJ2-7; 9 bases map to TRBD2. The CDR3 is 14 residues long. V lost 7 bases, J lost 4 bases, and 8 bases stayed unmatched. Germline V lookup: CDR1 SGHAT, CDR2 FQNNGV. CDR3 nucleotides: TGTGCCAGCACCCCTGGCGGGAGGGGTTACGAGCAGTACTTC. Amino acid sequence: CASTPGGRGYEQYF.

The genes are TRBV2 and TRBJ2-7; 8 bases map to TRBD2. Looked up from germline, CDR1 is SNHLY and CDR2 is FYNNEI. The CDR3 covers 15 residues. Trimming took 0 bases from V and 3 from J; bases not matched to a gene: 4. CDR3 loop: CASSEATSGLYEQYF. The CDR3 region has the DNA TGTGCCAGCAGTGAAGCAACTAGCGGCCTCTACGAGCAGTACTTC.

The rearrangement links TRBV15 to TRBJ1-5; TRBD1 agrees at 7 bases. Germline lookup yields CDR1 LNHNV and CDR2 YYDKDF (reference sequence). Trimming removed 2 bases from V and 7 bases from J; junction bases left unmatched: 8. The CDR3 loop spans 15 amino acids. The CDR3 loop is CATSRPGTEGQPQHF. The CDR3 nucleotides are TGTGCCACCAGCAGACCTGGGACAGAGGGACAGCCCCAGCATTTT.

This clone was counted only a few times. This sequence joins TRBV11-1 and TRBJ2-7; D is undetermined. The V gene lost 0 bases and the J gene lost 6 bases, with 9 bases spanning the gap. Germline loops: CDR1 SGHAT, CDR2 FQDESV (reference sequence). There are 13 residues in the CDR3. The CDR3 DNA is TGTGCCAGCAGCTTAGCGCAAGTGGGCGAGCAGTACTTC. This translates into CASSLAQVGEQYF.

The chain carries TRBV20-1 and TRBJ2-2; D unresolved. Germline V lookup: CDR1 DFQATT, CDR2 SNEGSKA (reference sequence). V lost 2 bases, J lost 9 bases, and 7 bases lay in between. This CDR3 spans 11 amino acids. The CDR3 spells CSARTYRELFF. CDR3 nucleotide sequence: TGCAGTGCTAGAACGTATAGGGAGCTGTTTTTT.

The V gene is TRBV7-8, the J gene TRBJ2-1; possibly TRBD1 for D (5 bases). This CDR3 spans 14 amino acids. CDR1 and CDR2 (germline): SGHVS, FQNEAQ. Trimming shortened V by 1 base and J by 5 bases, and 9 bases separated the two germline ends. DNA of the CDR3: TGTGCCAGCAGCTTAGGACAGTATAACAATGAGCAGTTCTTC. It is translated as CASSLGQYNNEQFF.